This T cell receptor (beta chain) was sequenced during a study of T-cell memory formation after mild COVID-19. The study's findings and limits: Later expanders leaned CD4+, whereas day 15 to 85 contracting clones were balanced CD4/CD8. Pre-infection memory contained some responding clones, which suggested that cross-reactive memory had joined. CD8+ contracting clones occupied EMRA, while CD4+ ones occupied mainly CM and EM. The authors left the SARS-CoV-2 specificity of second-wave clones peaking on day 37 unconfirmed.

V lost 9 bases, J lost 4 bases, and 11 bases lay in between. Germline CDR1 KGHDR, CDR2 SFDVKD. The CDR3 runs 13 residues. In this sample, this clonotype turned up a few times. Its antigen is unknown. Via MiXCR, TCRdb re-called the 5' RACE reads, giving one row per CDR3 protein. The repertoire holds hundreds of thousands of distinct CDR3 sequences, around a fifth seen once, with around a fifth in the top ten. The genes are TRBV24-1 and TRBJ2-2, with D possibly TRBD1 on 5 matching bases. What was sequenced was PBMCs or a T cell subset sorted from them (not recorded which). The sequence was obtained from a man in his late teens or twenties who had mild COVID-19 (a few samples of this study predate the infection). Cell type and time point are not known. Here the CDR3 DNA reads TGTGCCACCGGACCAGGGTTCACCGGGGAGCTGTTTTTT. As protein: CATGPGFTGELFF.